This TCR beta chain is drawn from a study of T cell repertoires in cytomegalovirus infection. Study findings and constraints: HLA-C-restricted CMV-specific TCR beta clonotypes prevailed in the ex vivo response.

This clonotype showed up just a few times. What it recognizes is unknown. Germline loops: CDR1 MDHEN, CDR2 SYDVKM. The CDR3 is 15 amino acids. With 2 bases clipped from V and 5 bases from J, the junction kept 3 bases outside the gene matches. MiXCR, applied by TCRdb to the reads, yields one record per CDR3 protein. The repertoire holds 150,000 to 160,000 distinct CDR3 sequences, with 20% to 30% as singletons. The genes are TRBV28 and TRBJ2-7, with 13 nucleotides matching TRBD2. The sequenced sample was PBMCs. This TCR was recovered from a human donor in good health (CMV status not recorded). Some clones in this sample may be carry-over from other donors' samples. In nucleotides, the CDR3 is TGTGCCAGCAGTTTAGTGGGACTAGCGGGAAACGAGCAGTACTTC. Translated, it gives CASSLVGLAGNEQYF. The full variable domain, rest sourced from reference TRBV28 and TRBJ2-7, is DVKVTQSSRYLVKRTGEKVFLECVQDMDHENMFWYRQDPGLGLRLIYFSYDVKMKEKGDIPEGYSVSREKKERFSLILESASTNQTSMYLCASSLVGLAGNEQYFGPGTRLTVT.